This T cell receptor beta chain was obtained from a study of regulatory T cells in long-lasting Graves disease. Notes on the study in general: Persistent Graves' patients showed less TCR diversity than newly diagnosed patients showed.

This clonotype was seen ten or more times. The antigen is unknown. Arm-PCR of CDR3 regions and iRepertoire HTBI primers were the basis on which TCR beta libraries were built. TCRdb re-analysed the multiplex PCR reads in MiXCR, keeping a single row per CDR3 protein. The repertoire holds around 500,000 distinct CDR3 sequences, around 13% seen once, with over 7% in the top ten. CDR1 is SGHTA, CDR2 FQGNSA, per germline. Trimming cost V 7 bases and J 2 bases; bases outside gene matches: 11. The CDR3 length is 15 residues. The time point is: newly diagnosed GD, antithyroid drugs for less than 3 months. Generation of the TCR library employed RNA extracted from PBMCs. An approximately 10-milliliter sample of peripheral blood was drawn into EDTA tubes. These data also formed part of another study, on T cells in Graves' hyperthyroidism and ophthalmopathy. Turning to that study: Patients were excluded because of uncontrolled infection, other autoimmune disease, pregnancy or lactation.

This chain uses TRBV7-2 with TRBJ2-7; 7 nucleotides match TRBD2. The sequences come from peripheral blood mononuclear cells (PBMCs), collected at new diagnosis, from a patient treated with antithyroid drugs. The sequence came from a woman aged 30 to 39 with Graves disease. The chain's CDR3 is CASTTGAGAAYEQYF. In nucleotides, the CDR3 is TGTGCCAGCACTACTGGGGCGGGAGCAGCCTACGAGCAGTACTTC.